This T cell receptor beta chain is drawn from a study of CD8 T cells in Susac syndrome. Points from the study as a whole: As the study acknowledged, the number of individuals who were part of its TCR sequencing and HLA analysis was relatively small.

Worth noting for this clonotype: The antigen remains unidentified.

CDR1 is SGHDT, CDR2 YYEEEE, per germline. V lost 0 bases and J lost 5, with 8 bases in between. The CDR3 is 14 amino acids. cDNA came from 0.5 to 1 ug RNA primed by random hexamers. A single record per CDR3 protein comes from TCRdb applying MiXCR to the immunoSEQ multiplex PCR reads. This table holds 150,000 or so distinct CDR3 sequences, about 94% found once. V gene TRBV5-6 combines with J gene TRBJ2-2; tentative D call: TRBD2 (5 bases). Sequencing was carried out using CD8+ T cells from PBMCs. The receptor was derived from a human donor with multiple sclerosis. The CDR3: CASSLGGETGELFF. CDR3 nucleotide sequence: TGTGCCAGCAGCTTGGGTGGGGAGACCGGGGAGCTGTTTTTT.